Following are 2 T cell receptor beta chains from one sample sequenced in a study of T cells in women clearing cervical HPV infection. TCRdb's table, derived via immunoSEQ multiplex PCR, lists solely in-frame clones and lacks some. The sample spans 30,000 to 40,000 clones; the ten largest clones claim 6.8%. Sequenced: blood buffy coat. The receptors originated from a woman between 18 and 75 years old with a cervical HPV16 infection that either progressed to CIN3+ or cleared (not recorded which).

CDR3 sequence: CASSLTASVNTEAFF. Partial CDR3 DNA: TGTGCCAGCAGTTTAACCGCTTCAGTGAACACTGAA. The V call is TRBV12-3 or TRBV12-4, the J call TRBJ1-1; no clear D gene. The sequenced fragment ends 3 residues before the CDR3 boundary, so the rest is inferred from the germline J gene. There are 15 residues in the CDR3. V shed 2 bases and J shed 0 bases, with 10 bases lying between them.

Here the CDR3 reads CASRQGSNQPQHF. The part of the CDR3 DNA that was read is TGTGCCAGCCGACAGGGTAGCAATCAGCCC. V is TRBV2 and J is TRBJ1-5, with 7 bases lining up with TRBD1. The read terminates 3 residues before the CDR3 end, so the remaining end is supplied by the germline J gene. Looked up from germline, CDR1 is SNHLY and CDR2 is FYNNEI. The CDR3 contains 13 residues. Trimming removed 8 bases from V and 0 bases from J; junction bases left unmatched: 1.